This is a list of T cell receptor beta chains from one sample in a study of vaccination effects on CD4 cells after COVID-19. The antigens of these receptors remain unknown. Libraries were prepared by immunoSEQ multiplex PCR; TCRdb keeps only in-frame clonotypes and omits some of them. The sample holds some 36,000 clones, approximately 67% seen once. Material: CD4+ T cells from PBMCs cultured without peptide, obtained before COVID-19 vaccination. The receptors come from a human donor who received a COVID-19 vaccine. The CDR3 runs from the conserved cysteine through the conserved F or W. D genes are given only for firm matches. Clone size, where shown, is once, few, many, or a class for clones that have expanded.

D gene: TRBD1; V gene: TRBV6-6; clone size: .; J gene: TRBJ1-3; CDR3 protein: CASSRGLAGNTIYF; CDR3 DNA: TGTGCCAGCTCCAGGGGGCTAGCGGGAAACACCATATATTTT
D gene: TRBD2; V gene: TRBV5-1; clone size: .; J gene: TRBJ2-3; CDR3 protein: CASSLGTSGSSGTQYF; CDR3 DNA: TGCGCCAGCAGCTTGGGGACTAGCGGGAGTTCGGGTACGCAGTATTTT
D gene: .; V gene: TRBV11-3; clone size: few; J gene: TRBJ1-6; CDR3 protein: CASSLSGQPPSPLHF; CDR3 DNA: TGTGCCAGCAGCTTATCTGGACAGCCACCTTCACCCCTCCACTTT
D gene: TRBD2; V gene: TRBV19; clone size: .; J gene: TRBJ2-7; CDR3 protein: CASSIEGRGAYEQYF; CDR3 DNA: TGTGCCAGTAGTATAGAGGGGCGGGGGGCCTACGAGCAGTACTTC
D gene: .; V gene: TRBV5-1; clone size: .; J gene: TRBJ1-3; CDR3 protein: CASSTGGQSSGNTIYF; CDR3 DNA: TGCGCCAGCAGCACCGGGGGGCAAAGCTCTGGAAACACCATATATTTT
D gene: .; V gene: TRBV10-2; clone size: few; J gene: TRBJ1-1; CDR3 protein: CASSLGHILNTEAFF; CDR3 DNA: TGCGCCAGCAGTTTAGGACACATCTTGAACACTGAAGCTTTCTTT
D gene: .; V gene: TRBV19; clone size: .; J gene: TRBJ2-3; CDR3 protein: CASDQGGGLTHTQYF; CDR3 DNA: TGTGCCAGTGACCAAGGGGGGGGGCTGACTCATACGCAGTATTTT
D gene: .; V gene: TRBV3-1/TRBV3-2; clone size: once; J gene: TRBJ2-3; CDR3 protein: CASSQVGIRTDTQYF; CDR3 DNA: TGTGCCAGCAGCCAAGTGGGGATTCGCACAGATACGCAGTATTTT
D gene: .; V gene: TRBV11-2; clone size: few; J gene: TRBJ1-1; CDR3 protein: CASSRDTRNTEAFF; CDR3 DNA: TGTGCCAGCAGCCGGGACACTAGGAACACTGAAGCTTTCTTT
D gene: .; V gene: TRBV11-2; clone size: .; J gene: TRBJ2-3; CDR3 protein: CASSLDAADTQYF; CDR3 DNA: TGTGCCAGCAGCTTAGATGCGGCAGATACGCAGTATTTT
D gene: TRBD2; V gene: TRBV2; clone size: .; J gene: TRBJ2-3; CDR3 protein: CASRGLAGLTDTQYF; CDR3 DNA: TGTGCCAGCAGAGGACTAGCGGGACTCACAGATACGCAGTATTTT
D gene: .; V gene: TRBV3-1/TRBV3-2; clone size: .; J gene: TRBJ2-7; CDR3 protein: CASSQEGSPSYEQYF; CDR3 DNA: TGTGCCAGCAGCCAAGAAGGGTCTCCCTCCTACGAGCAGTACTTC
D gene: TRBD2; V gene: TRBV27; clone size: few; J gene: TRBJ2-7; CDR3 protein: CASSHKRGGTYEQYF; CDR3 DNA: TGTGCCAGTAGTCATAAGCGGGGGGGAACCTACGAGCAGTACTTC
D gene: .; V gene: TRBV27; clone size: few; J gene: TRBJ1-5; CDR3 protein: CASSLRAPSAQPQHF; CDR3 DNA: TGTGCCAGCAGTTTGAGGGCCCCCAGCGCCCAGCCCCAGCATTTT
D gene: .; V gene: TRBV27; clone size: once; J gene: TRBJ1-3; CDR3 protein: CASSFTGSGGNTIYF; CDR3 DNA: TGTGCCAGCAGTTTTACAGGGTCGGGCGGAAACACCATATATTTT
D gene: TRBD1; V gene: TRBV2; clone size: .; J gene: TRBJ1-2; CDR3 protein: CASSEGTGVPFTYGYTF; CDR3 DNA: TGTGCCAGCAGTGAAGGGACAGGGGTCCCTTTTACCTATGGCTACACCTTC
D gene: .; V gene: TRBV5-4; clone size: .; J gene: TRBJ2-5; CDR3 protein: CASSSKGEEETQYF; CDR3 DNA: TGTGCCAGCAGCTCGAAGGGGGAAGAAGAGACCCAGTACTTC